The sequence of this T cell receptor beta chain was determined in a study of radiotherapy plus CTLA-4 blockade in lung cancer. Study-wide results and caveats: Tumor-origin TCR clones grew in blood after radiotherapy plus ipilimumab.

Germline lookup yields CDR1 MNHNS and CDR2 SASEGT. V gave up 3 bases and J gave up 7 bases, with 9 bases separating them. The CDR3 runs to 13 residues. Patients in the study, people with chemo-refractory metastatic non-small-cell lung cancer, received focal radiation plus ipilimumab CTLA-4 blockade. This clone appeared a single time. The antigen is not known. Sequenced by immunoSEQ multiplex PCR; TCRdb stores in-frame clones only, minus some. The sample holds approximately 94,000 clones, approximately 80% seen once. The sample here was peripheral blood, taken from a patient treated with radiotherapy plus ipilimumab. The chain couples TRBV6-1 to TRBJ2-2; tentative D call: TRBD2 (6 bases). This sequence originates from a human donor with non-small cell lung cancer that progressed on radiotherapy plus ipilimumab. The CDR3 DNA reads TGTGCCAGCAGTGATAGCGGTGGCGGGGAGCTGTTTTTT. It yields the protein CASSDSGGGELFF.